These 21 T cell receptor beta chains were sequenced from one sample in a study of technical replicates of blood from several donors. Assay used: immunoSEQ multiplex PCR; TCRdb lists only in-frame clones, some missing. The data contain tens of thousands of clones, roughly 96% of them singletons. The sequenced sample was T cells isolated from PBMCs. The receptors derive from a human donor in good health.

The chain combines TRBV6-5 with TRBJ1-2; possibly TRBD1 for D (6 bases). The CDR3 extends over 12 amino acids. CDR1 is MNHEY, CDR2 SVGAGI, per germline. Trimming removed 6 bases at V and 8 bases at J, with 13 bases between. CDR3: CASRTTGFGYTF. DNA for the CDR3: TGTGCCAGCAGAACTACAGGGTTCGGCTACACCTTC.

The chain is built from TRBV5-1 and TRBJ2-3, with unresolved D. The germline CDR1 and CDR2 sequences are SGHRS and YFSETQ. CDR3 length: 15 residues. Trimming removed 2 bases from V and 0 bases from J, with 10 bases in between. CDR3 loop: CASSLRVASTDTQYF. The CDR3 DNA reads TGCGCCAGCAGCTTACGGGTAGCTAGCACAGATACGCAGTATTTT.

The rearrangement links TRBV6-1 to TRBJ2-2; 7 bases are a match to TRBD2. V lost 6 bases to trimming and J lost 10 bases; unmatched junction nucleotides: 11. The CDR3 totals 14 residues. Germline V lookup: CDR1 MNHNS, CDR2 SASEGT. The CDR3 protein is CASRVRSGIKELFF. The CDR3 nucleotides read TGTGCCAGCAGGGTAAGGAGCGGGATCAAGGAGCTGTTTTTT.

The genes are TRBV5-1 and TRBJ1-1; a weak D match, TRBD1 (6 bases). The V gene lost 5 bases and the J gene lost 2 bases, with 22 bases spanning the gap. Per the germline V gene, CDR1 is SGHRS and CDR2 is YFSETQ. This CDR3 spans 17 amino acids. DNA for the CDR3: TGCGCCAGCAGGTTGATTTGGGACATCAGGGGTAACACTGAAGCTTTCTTT. Translation: CASRLIWDIRGNTEAFF.

In nucleotides, the CDR3 is TGCGCCAGCAGTGAGGTGGGGTCAGGGGGGGAGCAGTTCTTC. Its protein product is CASSEVGSGGEQFF. The V gene is TRBV10-1, the J gene TRBJ2-1, with a possible D match to TRBD1 (7 bases). The CDR3 runs to 14 residues. CDR1 is WNHNN, CDR2 SYGVQD, per germline (reference sequence). Trimming cost V 2 bases and J 10 bases, with 15 bases left between them.

The chain couples TRBV29-1 to TRBJ2-2; D is possibly TRBD2 (6 bases). In germline, CDR1 is SQVTM, CDR2 ANQGSEA. Between the trimmed V and J ends, which lost 6 bases and 0 bases, there was a span of 8 bases. The CDR3 extends over 13 amino acids. The CDR3 DNA reads TGCAGCGTCGGCGGGACGAACACCGGGGAGCTGTTTTTT. Translation gives CSVGGTNTGELFF.

This chain uses TRBV7-9 with TRBJ1-4; TRBD1 matches 7 bases. Per germline, CDR1 SEHNR and CDR2 FQNEAQ (reference sequence). V gave up 2 bases and J gave up 4 bases; unmatched junction bases: 4. The CDR3 covers 15 residues. Here the CDR3 DNA reads TGTGCCAGCAGCTTAAACGCAGGGGGTAATGAAAAACTGTTTTTT. This codes for CASSLNAGGNEKLFF.

J is TRBJ1-6 and V is TRBV5-1; 7 nucleotides agree with TRBD1. This CDR3 spans 15 amino acids. The germline CDR1 and CDR2 sequences are SGHRS and YFSETQ. J was trimmed by 10 bases and V by 4 bases; bases with no gene match: 11. The CDR3 DNA reads TGCGCCAGCAGCACGACGACAGGGTTTGGCTCACCCCTCCACTTT. This translates into CASSTTTGFGSPLHF.

The chain carries TRBV30 and TRBJ2-5; 9 positions agree with TRBD2. There are 15 residues in the CDR3. V lost 3 bases and J lost 5; bases outside the gene matches: 10. CDR1 GTSNPN and CDR2 SVGIG come from the germline V gene (reference sequence). The chain's CDR3 is CAWRVLAGNLETQYF. The CDR3 region has the DNA TGTGCCTGGAGGGTTCTAGCGGGGAATTTGGAGACCCAGTACTTC.

V is TRBV4-1 and J is TRBJ2-7; tentative D call: TRBD1 (5 bases). The CDR3 is made up of 14 amino acids. Germline CDR1 reads MGHRA; CDR2 reads YSYEKL. Trimming removed 1 base at V and 2 bases at J, with 9 bases between. CDR3 coding DNA: TGCGCCAGCAGCCAAGCAGACAGAACCTACGAGCAGTACTTC. Translating gives CASSQADRTYEQYF.

The rearrangement uses TRBV25-1 and TRBJ1-1; maybe TRBD1 (5 bases). Germline V gene lookup returns CDR1 MGHDK and CDR2 SYGVNS. V gave up 6 bases and J gave up 4 bases, with 12 bases separating them. CDR3 length: 13 residues. DNA of the CDR3: TGTGCCAGCAGCACAGCCCAGGGCACTGAAGCTTTCTTT. Translating it yields CASSTAQGTEAFF.

The gene calls are TRBV27 and TRBJ2-1; possible D gene TRBD2, 5 bases. This CDR3 is 15 amino acids long. Per the germline V gene, CDR1 is MNHEY and CDR2 is SMNVEV (reference sequence). The germline V and J ends were trimmed by 2 bases and 8 bases, with 16 bases remaining between them. This chain's CDR3 is CASSLSDYRVHEQFF. In DNA, the CDR3 is TGTGCCAGCAGTTTAAGTGACTACCGGGTCCATGAGCAGTTCTTC.

CDR3 nucleotides: TGTGCCAGCAGTCTTTCCGGGACTAGCGGGAGGTATGAGCAGTTCTTC. This translates into CASSLSGTSGRYEQFF. J is TRBJ2-1 and V is TRBV28; 15 bases fit TRBD2. Germline CDR1 and CDR2: MDHEN and SYDVKM. With 5 bases clipped from V and 8 bases from J, the junction kept 7 bases outside the gene matches. The CDR3 consists of 16 residues.

The chain is built from TRBV29-1 and TRBJ1-2; D might be TRBD1 (5 bases). The ends were cut back, 3 bases at V and 1 base at J, with 12 bases in the middle. Germline V gene sequence: CDR1 SQVTM, CDR2 ANQGSEA. The length of the CDR3 is 14 residues. The CDR3 spells CSVEDRQINYGYTF. In DNA form, the CDR3 reads TGCAGCGTTGAGGATCGACAGATTAACTATGGCTACACCTTC. Complete variable domain (other parts from reference TRBV29-1 and TRBJ1-2): SAVISQKPSRDICQRGTSLTIQCQVDSQVTMMFWYRQQPGQSLTLIATANQGSEATYESGFVIDKFPISRPNLTFSTLTVSNMSPEDSSIYLCSVEDRQINYGYTFGSGTRLTVV.

The genes are TRBV15 and TRBJ1-5; maybe TRBD1 (5 bases). In germline, CDR1 is LNHNV, CDR2 YYDKDF (reference sequence). V was trimmed by 0 bases and J by 5 bases, leaving 8 bases between them. CDR3 size: 14 residues. The CDR3 reads CATSREGGDQPQHF. The CDR3 region has the DNA TGTGCCACCAGCAGAGAAGGAGGGGATCAGCCCCAGCATTTT.

The rearrangement links TRBV28 to TRBJ2-7; 8 nucleotides align to TRBD1. Germline loops: CDR1 MDHEN, CDR2 SYDVKM. J lost 1 base, V lost 6 bases, and 8 bases had no gene match. CDR3 length: 15 residues. The CDR3 sequence is CASRVQGTGSYEQYF. The DNA for the CDR3 is TGTGCCAGCAGGGTACAAGGGACAGGTTCCTACGAGCAGTACTTC.

This chain links TRBV6-5 with TRBJ2-7; 10 bases are shared with TRBD1. The germline CDR1 and CDR2 sequences are MNHEY and SVGAGI. Trimming removed 8 bases from V and 4 bases from J; junction bases left unmatched: 11. The CDR3 is 15 residues long. The CDR3 DNA follows: TGTGCCAGCGGTGTGGTGGGACAGGGGAAATACGAGCAGTACTTC. Its translation: CASGVVGQGKYEQYF.

The chain joins TRBV10-3 to TRBJ1-1, with D possibly matching TRBD1 (5 bases). With 2 bases removed from V and 6 bases from J, the gap between germline ends came to 10 bases. This CDR3 is 13 amino acids long. CDR1 is ENHRY and CDR2 is SYGVKD in the germline V gene. DNA for the CDR3: TGTGCCATCAGTGAGCAGGGTCGAGCTGAAGCTTTCTTT. Protein product: CAISEQGRAEAFF.

The chain couples TRBV11-1 to TRBJ2-3; TRBD2 matches at 8 bases. CDR3 length: 15 amino acids. The trim removed 5 bases at V and 6 bases at J, leaving 10 bases unmatched. The germline V gene encodes CDR1 SGHAT and CDR2 FQDESV (reference sequence). Here the CDR3 DNA reads TGTGCCAGCAGCCCCCCGGGGGGGCGCGGGGATACGCAGTATTTT. It specifies CASSPPGGRGDTQYF.

DNA for the CDR3: TGTGCCAGCAGCGAGAGTACAGGGGCCCTCTACGAGCAGTACTTC. It specifies CASSESTGALYEQYF. The chain uses TRBV9 and TRBJ2-7; 7 bases line up with TRBD1. This CDR3 is built from 15 residues. Trimming cost V 3 bases and J 3 bases; bases outside gene matches: 9. Looked up from germline, CDR1 is SGDLS and CDR2 is YYNGEE. The full variable domain, its missing parts supplied by reference TRBV9 and TRBJ2-7, is DSGVTQTPKHLITATGQRVTLRCSPRSGDLSVYWYQQSLDQGLQFLIQYYNGEERAKGNILERFSAQQFPDLHSELNLSSLELGDSALYFCASSESTGALYEQYFGPGTRLTVT.

The rearrangement uses TRBV25-1 and TRBJ1-3; 7 bases agree with TRBD1. The germline V gene encodes CDR1 MGHDK and CDR2 SYGVNS. The CDR3 is 15 residues long. V lost 3 bases to trimming and J lost 1 base; unmatched junction nucleotides: 3. As DNA, the CDR3 is TGTGCCAGCAGTGACTCCAGGGGGTCTGGAAACACCATATATTTT. Its protein product is CASSDSRGSGNTIYF. The full variable domain, with the rest looked up from reference TRBV25-1 and TRBJ1-3, is EADIYQTPRYLVIGTGKKITLECSQTMGHDKMYWYQQDPGMELHLIHYSYGVNSTEKGDLSSESTVSRIRTEHFPLTLESARPSHTSQYLCASSDSRGSGNTIYFGEGSWLTVV.